This T cell receptor beta chain is drawn from a study of T cell responses to AZD1222 COVID-19 vaccine. Produced via immunoSEQ multiplex PCR; TCRdb's table is partial and in-frame only. The table lists about 150,000 clones, 80% to 90% of them singletons. Notes on the study in general: At baseline, seropositivity was found in only a handful of AZD1222 recipients. Spike-wide coverage was observed for vaccine-associated CD4 TCRs, with dominant responses at 160-218 and 743-854.

This clone was seen just once. Its antigen is currently unknown. The CDR3 extends over 17 amino acids. Trimming shortened V by 0 bases and J by 0 bases, and 12 bases separated the two germline ends. The germline V gene has CDR1 LGHNA and CDR2 YNFKEQ. The V call is TRBV4-2, the J call TRBJ2-1; no clear D gene. Sequencing used peripheral blood, obtained on day 0 of AZD1222 vaccination. This TCR derives from an adult in good health. The CDR3 nucleotides are TGTGCCAGCAGCCAAGATCGGTTGCGGAACTCCTACAATGAGCAGTTCTTC. Translated: CASSQDRLRNSYNEQFF.